Listed here are 32 T cell receptor beta chains from one sample, sequenced in a study of beta chain features in type 1 diabetes. Expressed TCRB transcripts were sequenced because the isolated RNA had all been reverse transcribed beforehand. Measured with immunoSEQ multiplex PCR; TCRdb has only the in-frame clones, and not every one. The data contain roughly 180,000 clones, 10% to 15% of them singletons. The specimen was central memory CD4+ T cells from blood. These receptors came from a woman aged 18-35 years in good health.

The rearrangement uses TRBV28 and TRBJ1-5; no firm D call. The CDR3 totals 15 residues. Trimming stripped 5 bases from V and 9 bases from J, with 20 bases between. CDR1 MDHEN and CDR2 SYDVKM come from the germline V gene. In nucleotides, the CDR3 is TGTGCCAGCAGTCCCCCCCTGGGCCTCCTTACGCCCCAGCATTTT. Residues: CASSPPLGLLTPQHF. Full variable domain (rest looked up from reference TRBV28 and TRBJ1-5): DVKVTQSSRYLVKRTGEKVFLECVQDMDHENMFWYRQDPGLGLRLIYFSYDVKMKEKGDIPEGYSVSREKKERFSLILESASTNQTSMYLCASSPPLGLLTPQHFGDGTRLSIL.

Ten or more counts support this clone. The chain has TRBV28 and TRBJ2-7, with 9 bases fitting TRBD2. V was pared by 0 bases and J by 3 bases, with 6 bases of the junction left unmatched. The CDR3 sequence is 16 residues long. Germline-derived CDR1 and CDR2 are MDHEN and SYDVKM. CDR3 sequence reads: CASSLWGSGSHYEQYF. The DNA for the CDR3 is TGTGCCAGCAGTTTATGGGGTAGCGGGAGTCACTACGAGCAGTACTTC.

This clone was observed a few times. In the same sample, other DNA sequences code for this CDR3. The chain has TRBV27 and TRBJ1-2; a weak D match, TRBD1 (5 bases). The CDR3 totals 13 residues. Trimming shortened V by 9 bases and J by 5 bases, and 16 bases separated the two germline ends. CDR1 and CDR2 from the germline V gene are MNHEY and SMNVEV (reference sequence). This chain's CDR3 is CASGDGRGYGYTF. Written as DNA, the CDR3 is TGTGCCAGTGGGGACGGCCGGGGGTATGGCTACACCTTC.

This clone came up a few times. The chain combines TRBV30 with TRBJ1-4; a possible D gene is TRBD1 (6 bases). The V gene's germline CDR1 is GTSNPN and CDR2 SVGIG (reference sequence). V gave up 5 bases and J gave up 10 bases, with 17 bases separating them. The CDR3 is 13 residues long. The CDR3 DNA follows: TGTGCCTGGGAAGGGGGATCTTATGGAAAACTGTTTTTT. Its translation: CAWEGGSYGKLFF. The variable domain in full, completed from reference TRBV30 and TRBJ1-4, reads SQTIHQWPATLVQPVGSPLSLECTVEGTSNPNLYWYRQAAGRGLQLLFYSVGIGQISSEVPQNLSASRPQDRQFILSSKKLLLSDSGFYLCAWEGGSYGKLFFGSGTQLSVL.

This CDR3 reads CASSTSARRLFF. CDR3 in DNA: TGTGCCAGCAGTACCTCGGCCCGGAGGCTGTTTTTT. This chain connects TRBV5-4 to TRBJ2-2; D unresolved. CDR3 size: 12 residues. With 5 bases removed from V and 13 bases from J, the gap between germline ends came to 15 bases. Germline V gene lookup returns CDR1 SGHNT and CDR2 YYREEE (reference sequence).

This clone was detected a few times. This chain connects TRBV25-1 to TRBJ1-2, with a weak D call TRBD1 (5 bases). CDR1 is MGHDK and CDR2 is SYGVNS in the germline V gene. V was shortened by 2 bases and J by 5 bases, with 15 bases between the two germline ends. The CDR3 has 15 amino acids. CDR3 nucleotides: TGTGCCAGCAGTGAAGGCAGGGCCGCGTCATATGGCTACACCTTC. This codes for CASSEGRAASYGYTF.

The CDR3 DNA is TGTGCCAGCAGTGCGGGACAGCTCTATGGCTACACCTTC. Translating it yields CASSAGQLYGYTF. The V and J genes are TRBV6-1 and TRBJ1-2, with 7 bases lining up with TRBD1. The V and J ends lost 4 bases and 4 bases, in that order; junction bases with no gene match: 3. The CDR3 covers 13 residues. Looked up from germline, CDR1 is MNHNS and CDR2 is SASEGT.

This clone was counted between two and nine times. The chain combines TRBV25-1 with TRBJ2-1; perhaps TRBD2 as D (7 bases). This CDR3 comprises 14 residues. V was shortened by 2 bases and J by 6 bases, with 11 bases between the two germline ends. Per the germline V gene, CDR1 is MGHDK and CDR2 is SYGVNS. Here the CDR3 DNA reads TGTGCCAGCAGTGAAGGGGGGGCGGGCAATGAGCAGTTCTTC. Amino acids: CASSEGGAGNEQFF.

The V gene is TRBV19, the J gene TRBJ2-4, with 7 nucleotides matching TRBD1. Germline V gene data show CDR1 as LNHDA and CDR2 as SQIVND (reference sequence). Trimming took 4 bases from V and 1 from J; bases not matched to a gene: 7. This CDR3 contains 16 residues. The CDR3 spells CASSSLVTGAKNIQYF. CDR3 DNA sequence: TGTGCCAGTAGTAGCCTTGTGACAGGGGCCAAAAACATTCAGTACTTC.

J is TRBJ2-7 and V is TRBV5-4; 9 nucleotides line up with TRBD2. V dropped 0 bases and J dropped 1; count of bases not matched to a gene: 5. Germline CDR1 and CDR2: SGHNT and YYREEE (reference sequence). This CDR3 has 16 amino acids. The CDR3 loop reads CASSLVTSGLSYEQYF. In nucleotides, the CDR3 is TGTGCCAGCAGCTTGGTAACTAGCGGGCTATCCTACGAGCAGTACTTC.

This clone showed up just a few times. This chain connects TRBV5-1 to TRBJ2-5, with 9 bases identical to TRBD2. Per the germline V gene, CDR1 is SGHRS and CDR2 is YFSETQ. The CDR3 length is 16 residues. V dropped 4 bases and J dropped 4; count of bases not matched to a gene: 11. The CDR3 loop is CASSPRTSEAGETQYF. The CDR3 coding sequence is TGCGCCAGCAGCCCAAGGACTAGCGAGGCCGGAGAGACCCAGTACTTC.

Only a few counts were recorded for this clone. V usage is TRBV30 and J usage is TRBJ2-5, with TRBD1 identical over 7 bases. From germline, CDR1 is GTSNPN and CDR2 SVGIG (reference sequence). The trim removed 4 bases at V and 5 bases at J, leaving 10 bases unmatched. The CDR3 loop spans 14 amino acids. The CDR3 bases are TGTGCCTGGAACAGAGGGGGCAGGGAGGAGACCCAGTACTTC. Translation: CAWNRGGREETQYF.

At least ten counts were recorded for this clone. The chain joins TRBV7-3 to TRBJ2-2; the match to TRBD2 covers 14 bases. CDR3 length equals 17 residues. V lost 5 bases, J lost 7 bases, and 9 bases stayed unmatched. The germline gives CDR1 SGHTA, CDR2 FQGTGA. The chain's CDR3 is CASSDSPGLAGVGELFF. The CDR3 DNA reads TGTGCCAGCAGCGACAGTCCGGGACTAGCGGGAGTCGGGGAGCTGTTTTTT.

This clone was counted only a few times. The chain is built from TRBV6-4 and TRBJ1-2; D perhaps matches TRBD1 (6 bases). Trimming left V 0 bases short and J 3 bases short, with 8 bases between. The CDR3 contains 14 residues. From germline, CDR1 is MRHNA and CDR2 SNTAGT. DNA for the CDR3: TGTGCCAGCAGTGACTCAGGGGGTGACTATGGCTACACCTTC. Residues: CASSDSGGDYGYTF.

The genes are TRBV30 and TRBJ1-3; possibly TRBD1 for D (5 bases). The CDR3 is made up of 13 amino acids. Germline values: CDR1 GTSNPN, CDR2 SVGIG (reference sequence). Trimming pared 6 bases from V and 2 bases from J, leaving 11 bases between. The CDR3 coding sequence is TGTGCCTGTTCCCAGGGAACTGGAAACACCATATATTTT. Its translation: CACSQGTGNTIYF.

This chain connects TRBV5-1 to TRBJ1-5; tentatively, D is TRBD1 (5 bases). Deletions cut 4 bases from V and 2 bases from J, with 10 bases between. CDR3 length equals 14 residues. Germline values: CDR1 SGHRS, CDR2 YFSETQ. The CDR3 DNA is TGCGCCAGCAGCAGGGGAGGAGGCAATCAGCCCCAGCATTTT. This sequence encodes CASSRGGGNQPQHF.

This chain uses TRBV6-6 with TRBJ2-3; 11 bases are shared with TRBD2. The J segment lost 7 bases and the V segment lost 5 bases, leaving 8 bases of the junction unmatched. The germline CDR1 and CDR2 sequences are MNHNY and SVGAGI (reference sequence). The CDR3 runs 15 residues. CDR3 protein: CASSPLAGVLYTQYF. CDR3 in DNA: TGTGCCAGCAGTCCACTAGCGGGAGTCTTGTATACGCAGTATTTT.

This clone was detected ten times or more. This chain uses TRBV4-3 with TRBJ2-7; 11 bases align to TRBD2. The CDR3 runs to 15 residues. The germline CDR1 and CDR2 sequences are LGHNA and YSLEER. Trimming at V came to 4 bases and at J to 4 bases, leaving 6 bases not matched to a gene. The CDR3 DNA reads TGCGCCAGCAGCCCAGATAGCGGGAGGGGATACGAGCAGTACTTC. Protein product: CASSPDSGRGYEQYF.

This chain links TRBV18 with TRBJ1-1, with D perhaps matching TRBD1 (5 bases). Germline CDR1 KGHSH, CDR2 LQKENI. The ends were cut back, 0 bases at V and 4 bases at J, with 12 bases in the middle. There are 15 residues in the CDR3. The CDR3 region has the DNA TGTGCCAGCTCACCACCTAGGGGAGGAAGCACTGAAGCTTTCTTT. Translated, it gives CASSPPRGGSTEAFF. Full variable domain (rest looked up from reference TRBV18 and TRBJ1-1): NAGVMQNPRHLVRRRGQEARLRCSPMKGHSHVYWYRQLPEEGLKFMVYLQKENIIDESGMPKERFSAEFPKEGPSILRIQQVVRGDSAAYFCASSPPRGGSTEAFFGQGTRLTVV.

This clone occurred a few times. V and J are TRBV18 and TRBJ2-7; tentatively, D is TRBD1 (5 bases). The CDR3 is made up of 14 amino acids. Germline V gives CDR1 KGHSH, CDR2 LQKENI. V was shortened by 4 bases and J by 6 bases, with 16 bases between the two germline ends. This CDR3 reads CASSRPTRVGEQYF. The CDR3 DNA reads TGTGCCAGCTCACGACCTACCAGGGTGGGCGAGCAGTACTTC.

The genes are TRBV7-6 and TRBJ1-1; possible D gene TRBD1, 6 bases. From germline, CDR1 is SGHVS and CDR2 FNYEAQ. The CDR3 is 14 residues long. Trimming removed 4 bases at V and 3 bases at J, with 12 bases between. The CDR3 DNA reads as TGTGCCAGCAGCTCAACAGGGTGGCACACTGAAGCTTTCTTT. Its protein product is CASSSTGWHTEAFF. The full variable domain, its missing parts supplied by reference TRBV7-6 and TRBJ1-1, is GAGVSQSPRYKVTKRGQDVALRCDPISGHVSLYWYRQALGQGPEFLTYFNYEAQQDKSGLPNDRFSAERPEGSISTLTIQRTEQRDSAMYRCASSSTGWHTEAFFGQGTRLTVV.

There are a few counts of this clone. V and J are TRBV2 and TRBJ2-2, with a possible D match to TRBD2 (5 bases). This CDR3 is built from 15 residues. Germline CDR1 reads SNHLY; CDR2 reads FYNNEI. The ends were cut back, 3 bases at V and 1 base at J, with 9 bases in the middle. The CDR3 DNA is TGTGCCAGCAGTGAGTCTAGCTTGAACACCGGGGAGCTGTTTTTT. This codes for CASSESSLNTGELFF.

The V and J genes are TRBV19 and TRBJ1-2; 9 positions agree with TRBD1. Looked up from germline, CDR1 is LNHDA and CDR2 is SQIVND (reference sequence). V lost 9 bases and J lost 3; bases outside the gene matches: 17. This CDR3 has 17 amino acids. The CDR3 nucleotides read TGTGCCAGCCTCTCGCGGAAGGGACAGGGAACACACTATGGCTACACCTTC. Translating it yields CASLSRKGQGTHYGYTF.

The table lists this clone with a few counts. V is TRBV6-5 and J is TRBJ2-5; 12 bases line up with TRBD2. The CDR3 is 14 residues long. Germline V CDR1 and CDR2: MNHEY, SVGAGI. J gave up 5 bases and V 9 bases, and 7 bases lay outside the gene matches. This CDR3 is CASRLAGVGETQYF. The CDR3 DNA sequence: TGTGCCAGTCGACTAGCGGGAGTTGGGGAGACCCAGTACTTC.

J is TRBJ2-2 and V is TRBV19; TRBD1 agrees at 8 bases. V shed 5 bases, J shed 1 base, and the junction held 6 bases outside the gene matches. Germline values: CDR1 LNHDA, CDR2 SQIVND (reference sequence). The length of the CDR3 is 16 residues. The DNA of the CDR3 is TGTGCCAGTAGTCCTATTGACAGGGGGAACACCGGGGAGCTGTTTTTT. Its protein is CASSPIDRGNTGELFF.

This clone was counted only a few times. The CDR3 nucleotides are TGTGCCTGGAGTGCTCAGGGAGGACAGCCCCAGCATTTT. Its protein product is CAWSAQGGQPQHF. The chain employs TRBV30 and TRBJ1-5; a possible D gene is TRBD1 (5 bases). V lost 1 base, J lost 7 bases, and 11 bases lay in between. The CDR3 is made up of 13 amino acids. Germline V CDR1 and CDR2: GTSNPN, SVGIG (reference sequence).

The chain employs TRBV7-2 and TRBJ2-7, with 8 bases fitting TRBD2. Germline CDR1 and CDR2: SGHTA and FQGNSA. The V gene end was trimmed by 5 bases and the J gene end by 7 bases; junction bases not matched to a gene: 16. This CDR3 has 16 amino acids. In nucleotides, the CDR3 is TGTGCCAGCAGCATTCCCTTAGCGGGATGGCGGCGGGAGCAGTACTTC. Amino acids: CASSIPLAGWRREQYF. The full variable domain, in which reference TRBV7-2 and TRBJ2-7 provide the parts outside the CDR3, is GAGVSQSPSNKVTEKGKDVELRCDPISGHTALYWYRQSLGQGLEFLIYFQGNSAPDKSGLPSDRFSAERTGGSVSTLTIQRTQQEDSAVYLCASSIPLAGWRREQYFGPGTRLTVT.

This clone was detected only a few times. This chain links TRBV2 with TRBJ2-2; TRBD2 aligns across 7 bases. Germline V gives CDR1 SNHLY, CDR2 FYNNEI. This CDR3 has 15 residues. V dropped 2 bases and J dropped 6; count of bases not matched to a gene: 6. Here the CDR3 DNA reads TGTGCCAGCAGTGAAAGCGGGGTCGGGGCCGGGGAGCTGTTTTTT. It is translated as CASSESGVGAGELFF.

This clone turned up a few times. V usage is TRBV9 and J usage is TRBJ2-1; TRBD2 matches 10 bases. This CDR3 spans 14 amino acids. Trimming at V came to 0 bases and at J to 9 bases, leaving 3 bases not matched to a gene. The V gene's germline CDR1 is SGDLS and CDR2 YYNGEE. The CDR3 region is CASSVEREGTEQFF. The CDR3 nucleotides are TGTGCCAGCAGCGTAGAGCGGGAGGGCACTGAGCAGTTCTTC.

The J gene is TRBJ1-2, the V gene TRBV27; possible D gene TRBD1, 6 bases. In germline, CDR1 is MNHEY, CDR2 SMNVEV (reference sequence). The CDR3 is 15 amino acids. Trimming took 2 bases from V and 0 from J, leaving 10 bases between them. The CDR3 bases are TGTGCCAGCAGTTTAGGACAGAATACTAACTATGGCTACACCTTC. Translated, it gives CASSLGQNTNYGYTF.

This chain links TRBV7-9 with TRBJ2-7; 11 positions agree with TRBD2. CDR1 is SEHNR, CDR2 FQNEAQ, per germline (reference sequence). J lost 0 bases, V lost 3 bases, and 4 bases had no gene match. The CDR3 loop spans 16 amino acids. The CDR3 is CASSFPTSGSSYEQYF. The CDR3 DNA is TGTGCCAGCAGCTTTCCCACTAGCGGGAGCTCCTACGAGCAGTACTTC.

In this sample, this clone turned up a few times. The chain links TRBV6-1 to TRBJ1-5, with D possibly matching TRBD1 (6 bases). The length of the CDR3 is 14 residues. Germline V CDR1 and CDR2: MNHNS, SASEGT. V lost 8 bases, J lost 6 bases, and 17 bases lay in between. The CDR3 nucleotides are TGTGCCAGCCTGCGGGGGGGCAGGGCTCAGCCCCAGCATTTT. As protein: CASLRGGRAQPQHF.